These 18 T cell receptor beta chains originate from one sample sequenced in a study of blood T cell repertoires in COVID-19. Here immunoSEQ multiplex PCR was the method, and the copy in TCRdb shows in-frame clones only, minus some. In the table there are some 50,000 clones, 68% of which are singletons. Sequenced sample: peripheral blood. All receptors come from a woman between 70 and 85 years old with acute or convalescent COVID-19.

Only a few counts were recorded for this clone. The V gene is TRBV29-1, the J gene TRBJ2-3; a weak D match, TRBD1 (6 bases). The V gene's germline CDR1 is SQVTM and CDR2 ANQGSEA. CDR3 length: 13 residues. With 7 bases removed from V and 0 bases from J, the gap between germline ends came to 11 bases. The CDR3 DNA sequence: TGCAGCGCGGCAGGGGAGAGCACAGATACGCAGTATTTT. Encoded protein: CSAAGESTDTQYF.

This rearrangement joins TRBV27 to TRBJ1-5; D possibly corresponds to TRBD1 (6 bases). V was trimmed by 6 bases and J by 4 bases, leaving 16 bases between them. The CDR3 has 15 amino acids. Germline V gene lookup returns CDR1 MNHEY and CDR2 SMNVEV (reference sequence). DNA of the CDR3: TGTGCCAGCAGCCCCGCCAGGGGACTAAATCAGCCCCAGCATTTT. Its translation is CASSPARGLNQPQHF.

The chain joins TRBV27 to TRBJ2-3, with D maybe TRBD1 (6 bases). Germline V lookup: CDR1 MNHEY, CDR2 SMNVEV (reference sequence). Between the trimmed V and J ends, which lost 4 bases and 3 bases, there was a span of 14 bases. The CDR3 covers 15 residues. The CDR3 nucleotides read TGTGCCAGCAGTTCCCCGACAGGTTTAACAGATACGCAGTATTTT. Its protein is CASSSPTGLTDTQYF.

The chain is built from TRBV19 and TRBJ1-3; D is unresolved. The V end was cut by 3 bases, the J end by 4 bases, with 10 bases between. The CDR3 is 14 amino acids. Germline lookup yields CDR1 LNHDA and CDR2 SQIVND (reference sequence). CDR3 DNA: TGTGCCAGTAGTATCGGGGAGGCCGGAAACACCATATATTTT. It specifies CASSIGEAGNTIYF.

In nucleotides, the CDR3 is TGTGCCAGCAGCACCTACACTAGCGGGAGAGCGAATGAGCAGTTCTTC. Translated: CASSTYTSGRANEQFF. The gene calls are TRBV7-2 and TRBJ2-1; 11 nucleotides agree with TRBD2. V shed 5 bases and J 7 bases; nucleotides not matched to a gene: 10. The CDR3 runs to 16 residues. Germline CDR1 reads SGHTA; CDR2 reads FQGNSA.

The rearrangement links TRBV2 to TRBJ2-2, with TRBD1 as a possible D gene (5 bases). The CDR3 has 15 amino acids. Trimming stripped 7 bases from V and 5 bases from J, with 17 bases between. Germline CDR1 reads SNHLY; CDR2 reads FYNNEI. The CDR3 region is CASKVGRVETGELFF. CDR3 nucleotide sequence: TGTGCCAGCAAGGTGGGCAGGGTAGAGACCGGGGAGCTGTTTTTT.

The chain couples TRBV10-3 to TRBJ2-2; a weak D match, TRBD1 (6 bases). Germline V CDR1 and CDR2: ENHRY, SYGVKD. The CDR3 is made up of 14 amino acids. V lost 9 bases and J 5 bases, leaving 16 bases between the germline ends. The CDR3 DNA reads TGTGCCATACAAACAGGGAGCGCGACCGGGGAGCTGTTTTTT. This codes for CAIQTGSATGELFF.

The rearrangement links TRBV5-6 to TRBJ2-7; D is ambiguous. V dropped 2 bases and J dropped 2 bases, with 17 bases sitting between them. The V gene's germline CDR1 is SGHDT and CDR2 YYEEEE. The CDR3 contains 16 residues. The CDR3 here is CASSFGYRSPPYEQYF. As DNA, the CDR3 is TGTGCCAGCAGCTTCGGCTATCGGAGTCCGCCCTACGAGCAGTACTTC.

The chain has TRBV7-3 and TRBJ2-5, with TRBD2 as a possible D gene (5 bases). V dropped 5 bases and J dropped 1 base, with 11 bases sitting between them. The germline V gene encodes CDR1 SGHTA and CDR2 FQGTGA. This CDR3 has 14 amino acids. This CDR3 is CASSPNLAQETQYF. DNA of the CDR3: TGTGCCAGCAGCCCAAATCTAGCCCAAGAGACCCAGTACTTC.

The V gene is TRBV2, the J gene TRBJ2-1, with TRBD1 as a possible D gene (6 bases). The CDR3 runs 14 residues. The V and J ends lost 3 bases and 8 bases respectively, with 14 bases between them. Germline assignment: CDR1 SNHLY and CDR2 FYNNEI. CDR3: CASSELQGHHEQFF. CDR3 sequence (DNA): TGTGCCAGCAGTGAGCTACAGGGTCACCATGAGCAGTTCTTC. Full variable domain (outside the CDR3, taken from reference TRBV2 and TRBJ2-1): EPEVTQTPSHQVTQMGQEVILRCVPISNHLYFYWYRQILGQKVEFLVSFYNNEISEKSEIFDDQFSVERPDGSNFTLKIRSTKLEDSAMYFCASSELQGHHEQFFGPGTRLTVL.

This clone was counted once. V is TRBV4-2 and J is TRBJ2-7; D perhaps matches TRBD1 (6 bases). The ends were cut back, 4 bases at V and 3 bases at J, with 10 bases in the middle. The CDR3 totals 13 residues. Germline CDR1 and CDR2: LGHNA and YNFKEQ. This CDR3 reads CASSLEGVYEQYF. The CDR3 bases are TGTGCCAGCAGCCTCGAGGGGGTCTACGAGCAGTACTTC.

The chain is built from TRBV9 and TRBJ1-2; D remains unclear. V was shortened by 4 bases and J by 4 bases, with 11 bases between the two germline ends. The CDR3 spans 13 residues. CDR1 and CDR2 from the germline V gene are SGDLS and YYNGEE. CDR3 sequence reads: CASSTSGVYGYTF. CDR3 coding DNA: TGTGCCAGCAGCACAAGCGGGGTCTATGGCTACACCTTC.

This clone was counted a single time. The chain combines TRBV2 with TRBJ2-5; TRBD1 agrees at 7 bases. This CDR3 has 14 residues. Looked up from germline, CDR1 is SNHLY and CDR2 is FYNNEI. J was trimmed by 4 bases and V by 5 bases; bases with no gene match: 7. The CDR3 here is CASSFHSGGETQYF. The CDR3 DNA is TGTGCCAGCAGTTTCCACTCAGGGGGAGAGACCCAGTACTTC. Using reference TRBV2 and TRBJ2-5 for the parts outside the CDR3, the full variable domain is EPEVTQTPSHQVTQMGQEVILRCVPISNHLYFYWYRQILGQKVEFLVSFYNNEISEKSEIFDDQFSVERPDGSNFTLKIRSTKLEDSAMYFCASSFHSGGETQYFGPGTRLLVL.

The V and J genes are TRBV11-3 and TRBJ2-3, with 7 bases identical to TRBD2. The ends lost 4 bases at V and 5 bases at J; junction bases unmatched: 15. The CDR3 contains 17 residues. Germline-derived CDR1 and CDR2 are SGHNT and YENEEA. CDR3: CASSYGLGAGAGDTQYF. The CDR3 DNA reads as TGTGCCAGCAGCTACGGCTTGGGCGCGGGAGCGGGAGATACGCAGTATTTT. Drawing the rest from reference TRBV11-3 and TRBJ2-3, the complete variable domain is EAGVVQSPRYKIIEKKQPVAFWCNPISGHNTLYWYLQNLGQGPELLIRYENEEAVDDSQLPKDRFSAERLKGVDSTLKIQPAELGDSAVYLCASSYGLGAGAGDTQYFGPGTRLTVL.

This chain uses TRBV18 with TRBJ2-3, with TRBD2 matching over 11 bases. The CDR3 runs to 17 residues. The V segment lost 3 bases and the J segment 0 bases; nucleotides outside the gene matches: 5. Germline V lookup: CDR1 KGHSH, CDR2 LQKENI. This chain's CDR3 is CASSPRTSGGSTDTQYF. The CDR3 DNA follows: TGTGCCAGCTCACCGCGAACTAGCGGGGGAAGCACAGATACGCAGTATTTT.

V and J are TRBV24-1 and TRBJ2-2; 9 nucleotides match TRBD1. Germline CDR1 and CDR2: KGHDR and SFDVKD. With 4 bases clipped from V and 0 bases from J, the junction kept 5 bases outside the gene matches. The CDR3 is 17 residues long. Here the CDR3 DNA reads TGTGCCACCAGTGAACCTACAGGGGGCCCGAACACCGGGGAGCTGTTTTTT. Its protein product is CATSEPTGGPNTGELFF.

The V gene is TRBV7-2, the J gene TRBJ2-1; D unclear. Germline V gene data show CDR1 as SGHTA and CDR2 as FQGNSA. The CDR3 is made up of 14 amino acids. V was clipped by 3 bases and J by 5 bases, with 11 bases between them. CDR3 sequence reads: CASSLSGGNNEQFF. CDR3 DNA: TGTGCCAGCAGCTTGAGTGGTGGTAACAATGAGCAGTTCTTC.

The chain carries TRBV28 and TRBJ2-1, with no clear D. The CDR3 consists of 15 residues. Trimming removed 7 bases from V and 0 bases from J, with 13 bases in between. CDR1 is MDHEN, CDR2 SYDVKM, per germline. The CDR3 bases are TGTGCCAGCATCCCCGGAGCCTTCTCCTACAATGAGCAGTTCTTC. Translation: CASIPGAFSYNEQFF.